A selection of T cell receptor beta chains follows, all from one sample in a study of T cell changes during pregnancy in multiple sclerosis. Data came from immunoSEQ multiplex PCR; TCRdb stores just in-frame clones and leaves some out. Altogether about 87,000 clones are present, around 93% being singletons, with the ten largest covering 1.3% to 1.5%. This specimen consisted of peripheral blood, obtained in the third trimester of pregnancy. Receptor source: a female donor in good health, enrolled as a control in a pregnancy study. CDR3s include the opening cysteine and the closing phenylalanine or tryptophan. D genes are given only for firm matches. Only some rows state a clone size, as once, few, many or a class for expanded clones.

d_gene	v_gene	abundance	j_gene	CDR3aa	CDR3nt
.	TRBV6-1	.	TRBJ2-1	CASSVTPPAVSSYNEQFF	TGTGCCAGCAGTGTTACCCCCCCAGCGGTTAGCTCCTACAATGAGCAGTTCTTC
TRBD1	TRBV7-8	.	TRBJ2-2	CASSLGTGGAWTGELFF	TGTGCCAGCAGCTTAGGGACAGGGGGCGCTTGGACCGGGGAGCTGTTTTTT
.	TRBV28	.	TRBJ2-3	CASSLPSWATDTQYF	TGTGCCAGCAGTCTCCCCTCTTGGGCCACAGATACGCAGTATTTT
TRBD1	TRBV9	.	TRBJ1-4	CASSAGQGFEKLFF	TGTGCCAGCAGCGCGGGACAGGGCTTTGAAAAACTGTTTTTT
.	TRBV30	.	TRBJ2-7	CAWSVGTGEYEQYF	TGTGCCTGGAGTGTTGGGACGGGAGAATACGAGCAGTACTTC
TRBD2	TRBV6-1	.	TRBJ2-2	CASSEGAGGAGELFF	TGTGCCAGCAGTGAAGGTGCGGGAGGTGCCGGGGAGCTGTTTTTT
.	TRBV4-1	.	TRBJ1-3	CASSPEMGRGSGNTIYF	TGCGCCAGCAGCCCAGAAATGGGTAGGGGTTCTGGAAACACCATATATTTT
TRBD1	TRBV27	.	TRBJ1-1	CASSLTGGTEAFF	TGTGCCAGCAGTTTGACAGGGGGCACTGAAGCTTTCTTT
TRBD2	TRBV6-6	.	TRBJ2-1	CASSQRGGEYNEQFF	TGTGCCAGCAGTCAACGCGGGGGGGAGTACAATGAGCAGTTCTTC
.	TRBV28	.	TRBJ2-7	CASSFLSQRVSYEQYF	TGTGCCAGCAGTTTTCTCTCACAGAGAGTGTCCTACGAGCAGTACTTC
.	TRBV7-2	.	TRBJ2-1	CASSLGGPGYNEQFF	TGTGCCAGCAGCTTAGGGGGGCCTGGATACAATGAGCAGTTCTTC
.	TRBV11-1	.	TRBJ2-1	CASSRRGSAGSYNEQFF	TGTGCCAGCAGCCGCCGGGGGAGCGCTGGCTCCTACAATGAGCAGTTCTTC
TRBD1	TRBV7-2	.	TRBJ2-3	CASSSTDRGTTDTQYF	TGTGCCAGCAGCTCCACGGACAGGGGGACAACAGATACGCAGTATTTT
TRBD1	TRBV5-1	.	TRBJ2-3	CASSPGQGQDTQYF	TGCGCCAGCAGCCCCGGACAGGGGCAAGATACGCAGTATTTT
.	TRBV6-5	.	TRBJ1-1	CASSLRQDAEAFF	TGTGCCAGCAGCCTACGACAAGACGCTGAAGCTTTCTTT
.	TRBV4-2	.	TRBJ2-7	CASSQGSSGLDYEQYF	TGTGCCAGCAGCCAAGGTTCCAGCGGACTTGACTACGAGCAGTACTTC
.	TRBV28	.	TRBJ2-3	CASSLILLGGTDTQYF	TGTGCCAGCAGCCTCATACTACTCGGGGGAACAGATACGCAGTATTTT
TRBD1	TRBV5-4	.	TRBJ2-3	CASSKGAGTDTQYF	TGTGCCAGCAGTAAGGGGGCGGGCACAGATACGCAGTATTTT
TRBD2	TRBV6-1	.	TRBJ2-1	CASSVWGLAENNEQFF	TGTGCCAGCAGTGTTTGGGGACTAGCGGAGAACAATGAGCAGTTCTTC
.	TRBV6-6	.	TRBJ1-4	CASSWVSGFGSEKLFF	TGTGCCAGCAGTTGGGTATCCGGGTTTGGAAGTGAAAAACTGTTTTTT
.	TRBV28	.	TRBJ2-7	CASSPQALRGEQYF	TGTGCCAGCAGTCCCCAAGCCCTTAGGGGGGAGCAGTACTTC
.	TRBV4-1	.	TRBJ2-7	CASSQGPSYEQYF	TGCGCCAGCAGCCAAGGCCCTAGCTACGAGCAGTACTTC
.	TRBV29-1	.	TRBJ1-1	CSVELHGAFF	TGCAGCGTGGAGCTACACGGGGCTTTCTTT
.	TRBV7-9	.	TRBJ2-1	CASRKVTDAHNEQFF	TGTGCCAGCAGGAAGGTGACTGACGCACACAATGAGCAGTTCTTC
TRBD2	TRBV11-2	.	TRBJ2-7	CASSFGLAFSYEQYF	TGTGCCAGCAGCTTTGGACTAGCGTTCTCCTACGAGCAGTACTTC
TRBD1	TRBV28	.	TRBJ1-5	CASSLAGGFQPQHF	TGTGCCAGCAGTTTAGCAGGGGGTTTTCAGCCCCAGCATTTT
.	TRBV28	.	TRBJ2-2	CASSLGTFTGELFF	TGTGCCAGCAGCCTAGGGACTTTCACCGGGGAGCTGTTTTTT
.	TRBV27	.	TRBJ2-1	CASSYRGSPLSGEQFF	TGTGCCAGCAGTTATCGCGGGTCACCTTTATCCGGTGAGCAGTTCTTC
.	TRBV5-1	.	TRBJ2-2	CASSLDESGELFF	TGCGCCAGCAGCTTGGACGAGTCCGGGGAGCTGTTTTTT
.	TRBV2	once	TRBJ1-1	CASSSQGSTEAFF	TGTGCCAGCAGCTCACAGGGCTCCACTGAAGCTTTCTTT
TRBD1	TRBV6-6	.	TRBJ2-7	CASRPGQGLGEQYF	TGTGCCAGCAGACCGGGACAGGGGTTGGGGGAGCAGTACTTC
.	TRBV4-1	.	TRBJ2-5	CASQGQETQYF	TGCGCCTCTCAGGGTCAAGAGACCCAGTACTTC
TRBD1	TRBV28	.	TRBJ2-7	CASRQVGQGHYEQYF	TGTGCCAGCAGACAAGTGGGACAGGGACATTACGAGCAGTACTTC
.	TRBV7-6	.	TRBJ2-2	CASSTWPRGNTGELFF	TGTGCCAGCAGCACGTGGCCTCGTGGGAACACCGGGGAGCTGTTTTTT
.	TRBV29-1	.	TRBJ2-3	CSVAGRNLPTDTQYF	TGCAGCGTTGCTGGGAGGAACCTACCCACAGATACGCAGTATTTT
TRBD1	TRBV7-9	.	TRBJ1-1	CASSLYKGGANTEAFF	TGTGCCAGCAGCTTATATAAAGGGGGCGCGAACACTGAAGCTTTCTTT
TRBD1	TRBV6-1	.	TRBJ2-5	CASSEMGQGSLQETQYF	TGTGCCAGCAGTGAAATGGGACAGGGGTCCCTCCAAGAGACCCAGTACTTC